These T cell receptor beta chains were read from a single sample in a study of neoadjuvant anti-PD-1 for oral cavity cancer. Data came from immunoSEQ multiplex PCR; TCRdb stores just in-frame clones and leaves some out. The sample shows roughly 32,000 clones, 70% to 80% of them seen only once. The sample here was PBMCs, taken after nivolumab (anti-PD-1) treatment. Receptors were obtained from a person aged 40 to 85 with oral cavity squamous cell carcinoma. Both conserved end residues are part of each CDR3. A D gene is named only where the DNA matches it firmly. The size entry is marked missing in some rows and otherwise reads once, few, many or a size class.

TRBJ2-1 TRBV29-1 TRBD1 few TGCAGCGGGGACAGGGACAATGAGCAGTTCTTC CSGDRDNEQFF
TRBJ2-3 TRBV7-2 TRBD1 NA TGTGCCAGCAGCACAGGGGGCGCAGGCACAGATACGCAGTATTTT CASSTGGAGTDTQYF
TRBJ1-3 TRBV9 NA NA TGTGCCAGCAGCGTTTGGTCAGGGGGAAACACCATATATTTT CASSVWSGGNTIYF
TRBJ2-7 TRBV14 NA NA TGTGCCAGCAGCCGAGGGGGTGGCTACGAGCAGTACTTC CASSRGGGYEQYF
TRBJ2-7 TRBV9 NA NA TGTGCCAGCAGCGTTGAAGGAATCTCCTACGAGCAGTACTTC CASSVEGISYEQYF
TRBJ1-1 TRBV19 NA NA TGTGCCAGTAGTATAGTACCGAACACTGAAGCTTTCTTT CASSIVPNTEAFF
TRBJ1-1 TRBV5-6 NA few TGTGCCAGCAGCTTGGTAGGGGGGAACACTGAAGCTTTCTTT CASSLVGGNTEAFF
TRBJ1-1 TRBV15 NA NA TGTGCCACCAGCGGGCCTGGCGGGGCTTACACTGAAGCTTTCTTT CATSGPGGAYTEAFF
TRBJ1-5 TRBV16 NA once TGTGCCAGCAGCCAGTCGGGAGTTCAGCCCCAGCATTTT CASSQSGVQPQHF
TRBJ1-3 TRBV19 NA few TGTGCCAGTAGTGTACAGGTACTCTCTGGAAACACCATATATTTT CASSVQVLSGNTIYF
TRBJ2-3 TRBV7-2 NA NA TGTGCCAGCTCATCTTACGTCCAGACTAGCACAGATACGCAGTATTTT CASSSYVQTSTDTQYF
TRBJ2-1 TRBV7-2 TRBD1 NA TGTGCCAGCAGCCCCTGGGGACAGGGTAATGAGCAGTTCTTC CASSPWGQGNEQFF
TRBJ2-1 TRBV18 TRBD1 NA TGTGCCAGCTCAGCCGGGACAGGGGGCTTCAATGAGCAGTTCTTC CASSAGTGGFNEQFF
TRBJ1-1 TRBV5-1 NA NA TGCGCCAGCAGTTGGGGACCGAACACTGAAGCTTTCTTT CASSWGPNTEAFF
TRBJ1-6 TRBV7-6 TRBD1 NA TGTGCCAGCAGCAGCGGGACAGGGATAAGGGCACCCCTCCACTTT CASSSGTGIRAPLHF
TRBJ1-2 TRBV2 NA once TGTGCCAGCAGTGAAACCCCCGATGGAGGCTATGGCTACACCTTC CASSETPDGGYGYTF
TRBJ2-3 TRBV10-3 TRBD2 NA TGTGCCATCAGTGACCCGACTAGCAGATCCACAGATACGCAGTATTTT CAISDPTSRSTDTQYF
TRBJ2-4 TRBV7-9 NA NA TGTGCCAGCAGCCCCACAACAGGGTTAAACATTCAGTACTTC CASSPTTGLNIQYF
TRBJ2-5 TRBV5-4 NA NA TGTGCCAGCAGCTTCGCGGCCCAAGAGACCCAGTACTTC CASSFAAQETQYF
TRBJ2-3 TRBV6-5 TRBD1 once TGTGCCAGCAGTACAAGGACAGGGGGCTTGGATACGCAGTATTTT CASSTRTGGLDTQYF
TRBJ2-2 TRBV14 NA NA TGTGCCAGCAGCCAAGAAGCTGGGGCGAACACCGGGGAGCTGTTTTTT CASSQEAGANTGELFF
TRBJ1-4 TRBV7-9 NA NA TGTGCCAGCAGCTTCCGACAGGCCAGAAATGAAAAACTGTTTTTT CASSFRQARNEKLFF
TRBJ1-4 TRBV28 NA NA TGTGCCAGCAACCTTCCAGGGGTGCGCGAAAAACTGTTTTTT CASNLPGVREKLFF
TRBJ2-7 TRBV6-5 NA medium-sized TGTGCCAGCAGTTACGGGCGGAAACCTTACGAGCAGTACTTC CASSYGRKPYEQYF
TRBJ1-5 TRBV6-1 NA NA TGTGCCAGCAGTACCGGGCCCGCGGGCAATCAGCCCCAGCATTTT CASSTGPAGNQPQHF
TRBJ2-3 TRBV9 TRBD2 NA TGTGCCAGCAGCGTAGGTCCTAGCGGTAGCACAGATACGCAGTATTTT CASSVGPSGSTDTQYF
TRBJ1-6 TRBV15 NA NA TGTGCCACCAGCAGGGTTTATAGTTCACCCCTCCACTTT CATSRVYSSPLHF
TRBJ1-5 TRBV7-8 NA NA TGTGCCAGCAGCTTAATGGGGGGACGGAGCAATCAGCCCCAGCATTTT CASSLMGGRSNQPQHF
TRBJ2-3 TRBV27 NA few TGTGCCAGCAGTTGGTCGGGCAGGAGCACAGATACGCAGTATTTT CASSWSGRSTDTQYF
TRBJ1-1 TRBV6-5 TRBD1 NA TGTGCCAGCAGTTACTTTCGACAGGGCTTGAACACTGAAGCTTTCTTT CASSYFRQGLNTEAFF